The 25 T cell receptor beta chains given below trace back to one sample, sequenced in a study of human T cells and chemical hapten exposure. TCRdb passed the 5' RACE reads through MiXCR, listing each CDR3 protein once. The sample shows 110,000 or so distinct CDR3 sequences, approximately 19% of them seen only once. Total RNA was extracted from unfractionated whole blood. The source of these receptors is a human donor in good health.

Only a few counts were recorded for this clonotype. This chain links TRBV27 with TRBJ1-2, with D possibly matching TRBD1 (5 bases). Trimming removed 2 bases at V and 8 bases at J, with 18 bases between. The CDR3 runs to 15 residues. Germline-derived CDR1 and CDR2 are MNHEY and SMNVEV (reference sequence). This CDR3 reads CASSLNEGPSGGYTF. CDR3 bases: TGTGCCAGCAGTTTAAACGAGGGGCCGTCCGGCGGCTACACCTTC.

The chain couples TRBV9 to TRBJ2-6, with D unresolved. Germline V lookup: CDR1 SGDLS, CDR2 YYNGEE. This CDR3 is built from 17 residues. V lost 4 bases and J lost 0, with 14 bases in between. The DNA for the CDR3 is TGTGCCAGCAGCCCGTGGGTGACCCCCTCTGGGGCCAACGTCCTGACTTTC. Protein product: CASSPWVTPSGANVLTF.

The CDR3 region has the DNA TGTGCCAGCAGCCCCCACCAGGGGCTTCACACAGATACGCAGTATTTT. Amino acid sequence: CASSPHQGLHTDTQYF. J is TRBJ2-3 and V is TRBV3-1; maybe TRBD1 (6 bases). CDR1 is LGHDT, CDR2 YNNKEL, per germline (reference sequence). V gave up 4 bases and J gave up 2 bases, with 16 bases separating them. This CDR3 is built from 16 residues.

This chain connects TRBV7-9 to TRBJ1-1; TRBD1 matches at 9 bases. Losses at the gene ends were 6 bases for V and 5 bases for J; bases not matched to a gene: 10. There are 15 residues in the CDR3. From germline, CDR1 is SEHNR and CDR2 FQNEAQ (reference sequence). This CDR3 reads CASRPNRGRWTEAFF. In DNA, the CDR3 is TGTGCCAGCAGACCCAACAGGGGGCGATGGACTGAAGCTTTCTTT.

The chain uses TRBV3-1 and TRBJ2-1, with TRBD2 matching 12 bases. This CDR3 contains 17 residues. CDR1 and CDR2 (germline): LGHDT, YNNKEL (reference sequence). J was trimmed by 7 bases and V by 1 base; bases with no gene match: 8. The CDR3 loop is CASSQVSALAGGNEQFF. The CDR3 nucleotides read TGTGCCAGCAGCCAAGTCTCGGCACTAGCGGGAGGTAATGAGCAGTTCTTC.

This clonotype was picked up a small number of times. The V and J genes are TRBV5-1 and TRBJ2-5, with 7 bases that match TRBD1. Germline V gene data show CDR1 as SGHRS and CDR2 as YFSETQ. This CDR3 spans 14 amino acids. Trimming cost V 2 bases and J 1 base; bases outside gene matches: 2. CDR3 in amino acids: CASSLGTAQETQYF. Written as DNA, the CDR3 is TGCGCCAGCAGCTTAGGGACAGCCCAAGAGACCCAGTACTTC.

The chain carries TRBV7-2 and TRBJ2-4; 9 nucleotides line up with TRBD2. The CDR3 runs to 18 residues. The ends lost 4 bases at V and 0 bases at J; junction bases unmatched: 10. CDR1 and CDR2 from the germline V gene are SGHTA and FQGNSA. CDR3 protein: CASSSPTSGLLAKNIQYF. DNA for the CDR3: TGTGCCAGCAGCTCCCCGACTAGCGGACTTTTAGCCAAAAACATTCAGTACTTC. Complete variable domain (other parts from reference TRBV7-2 and TRBJ2-4): GAGVSQSPSNKVTEKGKDVELRCDPISGHTALYWYRQSLGQGLEFLIYFQGNSAPDKSGLPSDRFSAERTGGSVSTLTIQRTQQEDSAVYLCASSSPTSGLLAKNIQYFGAGTRLSVL.

V usage is TRBV12-3 or TRBV12-4 and J usage is TRBJ2-3, with 10 bases fitting TRBD2. The trim removed 6 bases at V and 0 bases at J, leaving 6 bases unmatched. The CDR3 loop spans 16 amino acids. CDR3 sequence (DNA): TGTGCCAGCAGAATAGGACTAGCGGCTAGCACAGATACGCAGTATTTT. Translating gives CASRIGLAASTDTQYF.

The chain joins TRBV12-3 or TRBV12-4 to TRBJ1-2; D not certain. V shed 3 bases and J shed 3 bases, with 11 bases lying between them. The CDR3 is 14 amino acids. The CDR3 protein is CASSFQTLDYGYTF. CDR3 nucleotides: TGTGCCAGCAGTTTCCAAACTCTGGACTATGGCTACACCTTC.

The V gene is TRBV9, the J gene TRBJ2-1, with TRBD2 as a possible D gene (5 bases). Per the germline V gene, CDR1 is SGDLS and CDR2 is YYNGEE. Trimming removed 0 bases from V and 8 bases from J, with 15 bases in between. CDR3 length equals 15 residues. CDR3 sequence reads: CASSVAGVPDDEQFF. The CDR3 coding sequence is TGTGCCAGCAGCGTAGCCGGGGTTCCTGACGATGAGCAGTTCTTC.

The table lists this clonotype with a few counts. This chain uses TRBV10-2 with TRBJ1-5; D perhaps matches TRBD1 (5 bases). The germline V gene encodes CDR1 WSHSY and CDR2 SAAADI. The CDR3 has 17 amino acids. Trimming cost V 3 bases and J 1 base, with 16 bases left between them. The CDR3 region has the DNA TGCGCCAGCAGTGATAAAACCTTTCAGGGAAGCAATCAGCCCCAGCATTTT. It codes for CASSDKTFQGSNQPQHF.

V usage is TRBV19 and J usage is TRBJ2-1; D is unclear. The V end lost 1 base, the J end lost 8 bases, and 9 bases lay between the germline ends. Germline V gives CDR1 LNHDA, CDR2 SQIVND (reference sequence). CDR3 length: 13 amino acids. DNA for the CDR3: TGTGCCAGTAGTATAGGCTCCGCCGATGAGCAGTTCTTC. This sequence encodes CASSIGSADEQFF.

The chain has TRBV6-4 and TRBJ2-1; D gene ambiguous. CDR1 is MRHNA, CDR2 SNTAGT, per germline. CDR3 length: 12 amino acids. The ends were cut back, 8 bases at V and 7 bases at J, with 12 bases in the middle. The CDR3 DNA sequence: TGTGCCAGCGTTGCTTCTTCTAATGAGCAGTTCTTC. It is translated as CASVASSNEQFF.

V usage is TRBV28 and J usage is TRBJ1-5; 8 nucleotides line up with TRBD1. There are 13 residues in the CDR3. Germline-derived CDR1 and CDR2 are MDHEN and SYDVKM. J lost 11 bases, V lost 5 bases, and 8 bases had no gene match. The CDR3 DNA follows: TGTGCCAGCAGTCCGGACAGGGTGACGGCCCAGCATTTT. Protein product: CASSPDRVTAQHF.

The chain uses TRBV6-1 and TRBJ1-1; 9 bases match TRBD1. This CDR3 has 13 residues. Germline CDR1 reads MNHNS; CDR2 reads SASEGT. V was clipped by 5 bases and J by 11 bases; unmatched bases: 9. CDR3 DNA: TGTGCCAGCAGTTGGACAGGGGATGTTAGGGCTTTCTTT. Residues: CASSWTGDVRAFF.

This clonotype came up a few times. V gene TRBV14 combines with J gene TRBJ2-1; the match to TRBD1 covers 8 bases. Trimming removed 1 base from V and 8 bases from J; junction bases left unmatched: 7. The CDR3 consists of 15 residues. Germline V lookup: CDR1 SGHDN, CDR2 FVKESK. The CDR3 here is CASSQARTGNDEQFF. The CDR3 nucleotides are TGTGCCAGCAGCCAAGCAAGGACAGGGAACGATGAGCAGTTCTTC.

In this sample, this clonotype turned up a few times. CDR3 nucleotide sequence: TGTGCCAGCAGCTCAGGACAGCCATCCTACGAGCAGTACTTC. This translates into CASSSGQPSYEQYF. This chain uses TRBV5-4 with TRBJ2-7; a weak D match, TRBD1 (6 bases). Trimming left V 3 bases short and J 1 base short, with 11 bases between. This CDR3 has 14 residues. From germline, CDR1 is SGHNT and CDR2 YYREEE (reference sequence).

As DNA, the CDR3 is TGTGCCAGCAGGATACTGACAGGCACAGATACGCAGTATTTT. Amino acids: CASRILTGTDTQYF. V gene TRBV12-3 or TRBV12-4 combines with J gene TRBJ2-3; perhaps TRBD1 as D (5 bases). V lost 6 bases and J lost 1, with 11 bases in between. There are 14 residues in the CDR3.

V usage is TRBV7-2 and J usage is TRBJ2-3; TRBD2 is a possible D gene (6 bases). V dropped 4 bases and J dropped 6 bases, with 17 bases sitting between them. There are 15 residues in the CDR3. Germline V gives CDR1 SGHTA, CDR2 FQGNSA. The CDR3 loop reads CASSWGRGRPDTQYF. The CDR3 region has the DNA TGTGCCAGCAGCTGGGGACGGGGGAGGCCGGATACGCAGTATTTT.

V is TRBV28 and J is TRBJ2-7; 12 nucleotides line up with TRBD2. V gave up 1 base and J gave up 5 bases; unmatched junction bases: 12. Germline loops: CDR1 MDHEN, CDR2 SYDVKM. This CDR3 comprises 18 residues. The CDR3 reads CASSLLRRASGRADEQYF. CDR3 coding DNA: TGTGCCAGCAGTTTATTAAGGCGGGCTAGCGGGAGGGCCGACGAGCAGTACTTC.

There are a few counts of this clonotype. The rearrangement links TRBV6-5 to TRBJ2-1; possibly TRBD1 or TRBD2 for D (5 bases each). V gave up 11 bases and J gave up 0 bases, with 14 bases separating them. CDR3 length: 14 amino acids. The V gene's germline CDR1 is MNHEY and CDR2 SVGAGI. Here the CDR3 reads CAARGTGSYNEQFF. The CDR3 DNA is TGTGCCGCACGGGGAACAGGCTCCTACAATGAGCAGTTCTTC.

This clonotype has more than one count but fewer than ten. The J gene is TRBJ2-1, the V gene TRBV18; 11 bases fit TRBD2. The CDR3 is made up of 16 amino acids. CDR1 is KGHSH and CDR2 is LQKENI in the germline V gene. The J segment lost 4 bases and the V segment lost 3 bases, leaving 5 bases of the junction unmatched. The CDR3 nucleotides are TGTGCCAGCTCACCGACGGGGACTAGCGGTTACAATGAGCAGTTCTTC. Translating gives CASSPTGTSGYNEQFF. The whole variable domain, remainder taken from reference TRBV18 and TRBJ2-1, is NAGVMQNPRHLVRRRGQEARLRCSPMKGHSHVYWYRQLPEEGLKFMVYLQKENIIDESGMPKERFSAEFPKEGPSILRIQQVVRGDSAAYFCASSPTGTSGYNEQFFGPGTRLTVL.

This clonotype showed up many times. The CDR3 region is CASIQRLTDTQYF. DNA for the CDR3: TGTGCCAGCATCCAGCGGCTCACAGATACGCAGTATTTT. The chain recombines TRBV28 with TRBJ2-3, with TRBD2 as a possible D gene (5 bases). The CDR3 spans 13 residues. V lost 7 bases to trimming and J lost 2 bases, with 10 bases between them. CDR1 and CDR2 (germline): MDHEN, SYDVKM.

This clonotype was seen a handful of times. The V call is TRBV28, the J call TRBJ2-7, with D perhaps TRBD1 or TRBD2 (6 bases each). The germline V gene has CDR1 MDHEN and CDR2 SYDVKM. V gave up 6 bases and J gave up 6 bases, with 21 bases separating them. The CDR3 is made up of 15 amino acids. CDR3 sequence reads: CASSPGAGRRGEQYF. The DNA for the CDR3 is TGTGCCAGCAGCCCAGGGGCGGGCAGGAGGGGCGAGCAGTACTTC.

This clonotype occurred a few times. The chain uses TRBV12-3 or TRBV12-4 and TRBJ2-1; 7 nucleotides align to TRBD2. After removal of 6 bases from V and 7 bases from J, the junction contained 12 bases not matched to a gene. CDR3 length equals 15 residues. CDR3: CASSSRLALRNEQFF. The CDR3 coding sequence is TGTGCCAGCAGCAGCCGACTAGCTTTACGGAATGAGCAGTTCTTC.